The 16 T cell receptor beta chains in this list originate from one sample, sequenced in a study of T cell repertoires in cytomegalovirus infection. These receptors have no known antigen. TCRdb re-called the reads with MiXCR, one entry per CDR3 protein. The data contain hundreds of thousands of distinct CDR3 sequences, approximately 33% of them singletons. Sample: cultured CD8+ T cells from PBMCs, taken from culture after CMV antigen stimulation. The source is a human donor in good health (CMV status not recorded). Some clones in this sample may be carry-over from other donors' samples.

The chain uses TRBV28 and TRBJ1-2, with 7 bases matching TRBD1. Germline loops: CDR1 MDHEN, CDR2 SYDVKM. Losses at the gene ends were 5 bases for V and 5 bases for J; bases not matched to a gene: 8. This CDR3 comprises 14 residues. CDR3 sequence (DNA): TGTGCCAGCAGTCCACAAGGACAGGCGTATGGCTACACCTTC. This encodes CASSPQGQAYGYTF.

V is TRBV12-3 or TRBV12-4 and J is TRBJ1-2; D remains unclear. V gave up 5 bases and J gave up 8 bases, with 24 bases separating them. This CDR3 spans 16 amino acids. CDR3 region: CASSSRQVPKIGGYTF. In nucleotides, the CDR3 is TGTGCCAGCAGTAGCAGACAAGTCCCGAAAATAGGAGGCTACACCTTC.

This chain links TRBV5-5 with TRBJ1-5, with D possibly TRBD1 on 5 matching bases. Germline values: CDR1 SGHKS, CDR2 YYEKEE (reference sequence). The length of the CDR3 is 13 residues. Trimming stripped 4 bases from V and 4 bases from J, with 9 bases between. The CDR3 DNA sequence: TGTGCCAGCAGCAGGGACGTAAATCAGCCCCAGCATTTT. Amino acids: CASSRDVNQPQHF.

This clonotype occurred a few times. The J gene is TRBJ2-1, the V gene TRBV2; a possible D gene is TRBD1 (5 bases). The ends were cut back, 7 bases at V and 10 bases at J, with 17 bases in the middle. The CDR3 runs to 13 residues. Germline loops: CDR1 SNHLY, CDR2 FYNNEI. The CDR3 DNA sequence: TGTGCCAGCAAAGGGGTAGCCGATCGCGAGCAGTTCTTC. Amino acid sequence: CASKGVADREQFF.

The sample holds a few counts of this clonotype. This chain joins TRBV19 and TRBJ1-5, with a weak D call TRBD1 (5 bases). Germline lookup yields CDR1 LNHDA and CDR2 SQIVND (reference sequence). The CDR3 loop spans 14 amino acids. Trimming left V 3 bases short and J 3 bases short, with 9 bases between. Here the CDR3 DNA reads TGTGCCAGTAGTATGTGGGGGAACAATCAGCCCCAGCATTTT. Residues: CASSMWGNNQPQHF.

This clonotype was observed once. The rearrangement joins TRBV4-1 to TRBJ2-1; D unresolved. Germline CDR1 MGHRA, CDR2 YSYEKL. V was clipped by 5 bases and J by 4 bases, with 12 bases between them. The CDR3 is made up of 14 amino acids. This CDR3 reads CASSFLDGYNEQFF. DNA of the CDR3: TGCGCCAGCAGCTTTTTGGACGGATACAATGAGCAGTTCTTC.

The chain couples TRBV2 to TRBJ2-7; D uncertain. Germline V lookup: CDR1 SNHLY, CDR2 FYNNEI. CDR3 size: 14 residues. V lost 6 bases and J lost 4, with 16 bases in between. CDR3 nucleotide sequence: TGTGCCAGCAGAGCTCAAGGGTACGAATACGAGCAGTACTTC. It translates to CASRAQGYEYEQYF.

The rearrangement uses TRBV12-3 or TRBV12-4 and TRBJ1-4; D uncertain. This CDR3 is built from 14 residues. V was shortened by 7 bases and J by 7 bases, with 16 bases between the two germline ends. The CDR3 spells CASTKTTGIEKLFF. Here the CDR3 DNA reads TGTGCCAGCACCAAGACAACTGGGATTGAAAAACTGTTTTTT.

This clonotype was seen ten or more times. V gene TRBV7-6 combines with J gene TRBJ2-7, with D perhaps being TRBD1 or TRBD2 (5 bases each). The V gene lost 7 bases and the J gene lost 0 bases, with 19 bases spanning the gap. CDR3 length: 16 residues. CDR1 is SGHVS, CDR2 FNYEAQ, per germline. In nucleotides, the CDR3 is TGTGCCAGCACCCCCGCCGGGGCTGCAAGCTCCTACGAGCAGTACTTC. It translates to CASTPAGAASSYEQYF.

Comment on this clonotype: The germline gene is not matched at one end of the junction; a read error may be the cause. The gene calls are TRBV7-3 and TRBJ2-1; 8 bases agree with TRBD1. Germline V gene data show CDR1 as SGHTA and CDR2 as FQGTGA. This CDR3 has 11 amino acids. CDR3 in amino acids: CASSYRDRLYF. CDR3 sequence (DNA): TGTGCCAGCAGCTACCGGGACAGGCTCTACTTC.

Points on this clonotype: This could be a read error, since a much larger clone is one nucleotide away. The rearrangement joins TRBV7-9 to TRBJ1-2, with D unclear. The CDR3 is made up of 16 amino acids. V lost 5 bases to trimming and J lost 3 bases, with 19 bases between them. In germline, CDR1 is SEHNR, CDR2 FQNEAQ (reference sequence). The CDR3 is CASSLKWERADYGYTF. CDR3 in DNA: TGTGCCAGCAGCCTTAAGTGGGAGAGGGCTGACTATGGCTACACCTTC.

V gene TRBV20-1 combines with J gene TRBJ2-2, with 10 bases fitting TRBD2. The V gene end was trimmed by 3 bases and the J gene end by 6 bases; junction bases not matched to a gene: 7. Germline V gene sequence: CDR1 DFQATT, CDR2 SNEGSKA (reference sequence). The CDR3 length is 15 residues. The CDR3 is CSASSLAGVAGELFF. The DNA for the CDR3 is TGCAGTGCTAGTTCCCTAGCGGGGGTGGCCGGGGAGCTGTTTTTT.

In its sample, this clonotype was seen a few times. This chain joins TRBV4-2 and TRBJ2-7, with D perhaps TRBD2 (6 bases). Germline CDR1 and CDR2: LGHNA and YNFKEQ. The CDR3 length is 16 residues. V lost 0 bases and J lost 6, with 18 bases in between. The CDR3 sequence: CASSQDRGSVGSEQYF. CDR3 nucleotides: TGTGCCAGCAGCCAAGATCGGGGGTCTGTAGGAAGCGAGCAGTACTTC.

This clonotype came up a few times. The chain combines TRBV7-9 with TRBJ1-5; tentative D call: TRBD1 (5 bases). The V end was cut by 3 bases, the J end by 12 bases, with 12 bases between. The germline V gene encodes CDR1 SEHNR and CDR2 FQNEAQ (reference sequence). The CDR3 length is 12 residues. The CDR3 coding sequence is TGTGCCAGCAGCTTTGGGGACTCCAACCAGCATTTT. The encoded protein is CASSFGDSNQHF.

This clonotype was observed many times. The V and J genes are TRBV11-3 and TRBJ1-1; no clear D gene. Germline values: CDR1 SGHNT, CDR2 YENEEA. V was shortened by 5 bases and J by 4 bases, with 11 bases between the two germline ends. This CDR3 region has 13 residues. The CDR3 protein is CASSRVPSTEAFF. The CDR3 DNA reads as TGTGCCAGCAGCCGAGTACCATCCACTGAAGCTTTCTTT.

Remarks on this clonotype: This may arise from a read error, as a much more abundant clone is one base away. This rearrangement joins TRBV7-2 to TRBJ2-1, with TRBD2 as a possible D gene (5 bases). Germline CDR1 is SGHTA and CDR2 is FQGNSA. Trimming cost V 4 bases and J 1 base, with 11 bases left between them. The CDR3 totals 15 residues. The CDR3 is CASSSGGESYNEQFF. For the CDR3, the DNA is TGTGCCAGCAGCTCAGGAGGAGAGTCCTACAATGAGCAGTTCTTC.